Shown below are 7 T cell receptor beta chains from a single sample sequenced in a study of T cells in Graves' hyperthyroidism and ophthalmopathy. Amplified TCR beta CDR3 regions came from RNA transcripts. The HTBI primer set drove a first-round RT-PCR of the TCR CDR3. One entry per CDR3 protein, called by TCRdb with MiXCR from the multiplex PCR reads. The table lists 200,000 to 300,000 distinct CDR3 sequences, less than 20% of them singletons. The specimen sequenced was blood. These receptors came from a young woman with Graves' ophthalmopathy.

In this sample, this clonotype turned up many times. J is TRBJ2-7 and V is TRBV7-9, with TRBD1 as a possible D gene (5 bases). V lost 3 bases and J 6 bases, leaving 9 bases between the germline ends. CDR1 SEHNR and CDR2 FQNEAQ come from the germline V gene (reference sequence). CDR3 length: 12 amino acids. CDR3 nucleotides: TGTGCCAGCAGCTTTGGCAGGGCCGAGCAGTACTTC. Its translation: CASSFGRAEQYF. Filled out from reference TRBV7-9 and TRBJ2-7, the complete variable domain reads DTGVSQNPRHKITKRGQNVTFRCDPISEHNRLYWYRQTLGQGPEFLTYFQNEAQLEKSRLLSDRFSAERPKGSFSTLEIQRTEQGDSAMYLCASSFGRAEQYFGPGTRLTVT.

This clonotype was counted many times. The gene calls are TRBV9 and TRBJ1-4, with 11 bases lining up with TRBD1. With V trimmed by 2 bases and J by 7 bases, 7 bases remained unmatched. Germline V gene lookup returns CDR1 SGDLS and CDR2 YYNGEE. This CDR3 is 16 amino acids long. The CDR3 loop is CASSVASGTGGEKLFF. CDR3 nucleotide sequence: TGTGCCAGCAGCGTCGCTTCCGGGACAGGGGGTGAAAAACTGTTTTTT. The full variable domain, its missing parts supplied by reference TRBV9 and TRBJ1-4, is DSGVTQTPKHLITATGQRVTLRCSPRSGDLSVYWYQQSLDQGLQFLIQYYNGEERAKGNILERFSAQQFPDLHSELNLSSLELGDSALYFCASSVASGTGGEKLFFGSGTQLSVL.

This clonotype was picked up a small number of times. CDR3 nucleotide sequence: TGTGCCACCGCGGGGGGCAGAGCAGATACGCAGTATTTT. It encodes CATAGGRADTQYF. The rearrangement links TRBV27 to TRBJ2-3; TRBD2 matches at 8 bases. The CDR3 is 13 amino acids. Germline loops: CDR1 MNHEY, CDR2 SMNVEV (reference sequence). J gave up 4 bases and V 10 bases, and 7 bases lay outside the gene matches.

At least ten counts were recorded for this clonotype. V is TRBV20-1 and J is TRBJ2-7; D uncertain. CDR3 length equals 15 residues. The germline V gene encodes CDR1 DFQATT and CDR2 SNEGSKA (reference sequence). V lost 5 bases, J lost 0 bases, and 17 bases lay in between. As DNA, the CDR3 is TGCAGTGCTTTACCCGACACCGGTTTCTCCTACGAGCAGTACTTC. This codes for CSALPDTGFSYEQYF.

This clonotype was counted many times. The chain combines TRBV20-1 with TRBJ2-7; D is unclear. V dropped 1 base and J dropped 2 bases, with 15 bases sitting between them. CDR1 and CDR2 from the germline V gene are DFQATT and SNEGSKA (reference sequence). The CDR3 is made up of 15 amino acids. CDR3: CSARVSDLSTYEQYF. The CDR3 region has the DNA TGCAGTGCTAGAGTATCGGATCTTTCCACCTACGAGCAGTACTTC.

This clonotype has ten or more counts. This chain joins TRBV20-1 and TRBJ1-2; 9 positions match TRBD1. This CDR3 has 13 amino acids. J lost 8 bases, V lost 6 bases, and 10 bases had no gene match. Germline CDR1 is DFQATT and CDR2 is SNEGSKA (reference sequence). The CDR3, as DNA: TGCAGTGCCGAGGGGACAGGGAAGGAAGGCTACACCTTC. Protein product: CSAEGTGKEGYTF.

This clonotype came up many times. The V call is TRBV6-1, the J call TRBJ1-1, with D possibly TRBD1 on 5 matching bases. V was cut by 2 bases and J by 4 bases, with 8 bases left in between. CDR1 is MNHNS, CDR2 SASEGT, per germline. The CDR3 loop spans 13 amino acids. CDR3 region: CASSEQGVTEAFF. As DNA, the CDR3 is TGTGCCAGCAGTGAACAAGGGGTCACTGAAGCTTTCTTT.